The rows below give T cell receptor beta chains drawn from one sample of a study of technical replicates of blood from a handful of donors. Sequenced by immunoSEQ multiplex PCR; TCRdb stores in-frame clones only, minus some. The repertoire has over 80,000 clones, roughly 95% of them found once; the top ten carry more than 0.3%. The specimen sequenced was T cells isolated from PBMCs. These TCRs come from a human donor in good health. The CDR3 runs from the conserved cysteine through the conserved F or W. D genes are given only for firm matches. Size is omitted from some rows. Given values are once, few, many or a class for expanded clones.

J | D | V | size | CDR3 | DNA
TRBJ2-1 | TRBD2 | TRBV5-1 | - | CASSPLQGLANEQFF | TGCGCCAGCAGCCCCTTACAAGGACTAGCCAATGAGCAGTTCTTC
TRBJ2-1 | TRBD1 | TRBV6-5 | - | CASRGDSNNEQFF | TGTGCCAGCAGGGGGGACAGCAACAATGAGCAGTTCTTC
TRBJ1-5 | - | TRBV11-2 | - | CASSFLLGEPQHF | TGTGCCAGCAGCTTCCTCCTTGGAGAACCCCAGCATTTT
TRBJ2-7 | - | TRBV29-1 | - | CSVGGDLTYEQYF | TGCAGCGTTGGAGGGGACTTAACCTACGAGCAGTACTTC
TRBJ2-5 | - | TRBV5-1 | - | CASSTTAWAETQYF | TGCGCCAGCAGCACGACAGCGTGGGCAGAGACCCAGTACTTC
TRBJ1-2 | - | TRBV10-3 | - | CAISESKPNGYTF | TGTGCCATCAGTGAGTCGAAGCCGAATGGCTACACCTTC
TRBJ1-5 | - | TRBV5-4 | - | CASSPPQDGNQPQHF | TGTGCCAGCAGTCCCCCACAGGACGGCAATCAGCCCCAGCATTTT
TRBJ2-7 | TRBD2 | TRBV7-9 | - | CASTVAGVEQYF | TGTGCCAGCACGGTAGCGGGAGTTGAGCAGTACTTC
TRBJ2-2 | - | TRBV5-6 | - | CASSLSHTGELFF | TGTGCCAGCAGCTTGTCTCACACCGGGGAGCTGTTTTTT
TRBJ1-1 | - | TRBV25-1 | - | CASRHTGLNTEAFF | TGTGCCAGCAGGCATACAGGACTGAACACTGAAGCTTTCTTT
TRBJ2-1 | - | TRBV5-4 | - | CASSLSVYASSYNEQFF | TGTGCCAGCAGCTTGTCGGTATACGCAAGCTCCTACAATGAGCAGTTCTTC
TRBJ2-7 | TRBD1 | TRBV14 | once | CASSQDTGTGVYEQYF | TGTGCCAGCAGCCAAGATACCGGGACAGGGGTCTACGAGCAGTACTTC
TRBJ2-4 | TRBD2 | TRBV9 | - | CASSVSGSGGNIQYF | TGTGCCAGCAGCGTTAGCGGGAGTGGGGGAAACATTCAGTACTTC
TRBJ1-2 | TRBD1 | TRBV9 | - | CASSESGGPNYGYTF | TGTGCCAGCAGCGAATCAGGGGGCCCTAACTATGGCTACACCTTC
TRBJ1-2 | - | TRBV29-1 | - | CSVATLRNGYTF | TGCAGCGTTGCAACACTGCGGAATGGCTACACCTTC
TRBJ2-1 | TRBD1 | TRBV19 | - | CASSVQGENEQFF | TGTGCCAGTAGTGTACAGGGGGAGAATGAGCAGTTCTTC
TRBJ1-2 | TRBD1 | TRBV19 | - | CASSTYRGSNYGYTF | TGTGCCAGCTCCACATACAGGGGATCAAACTATGGCTACACCTTC
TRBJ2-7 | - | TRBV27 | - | CASSLLSGSSEQYF | TGTGCCAGCAGTTTACTTAGTGGGAGTAGCGAGCAGTACTTC
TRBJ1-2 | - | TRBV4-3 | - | CASSQGLELYGYTF | TGCGCCAGCAGCCAAGGTTTGGAGCTCTATGGCTACACCTTC
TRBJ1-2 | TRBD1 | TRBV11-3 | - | CASSERTGSEGGYTF | TGTGCCAGCAGCGAGAGGACAGGGTCGGAGGGTGGCTACACCTTC
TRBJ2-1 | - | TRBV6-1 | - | CASSEYRGTEQFF | TGTGCCAGCAGTGAATATCGGGGTACTGAGCAGTTCTTC
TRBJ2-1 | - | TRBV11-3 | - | CASSFDSGSYNEQFF | TGTGCCAGCAGCTTTGACTCGGGCTCCTACAATGAGCAGTTCTTC
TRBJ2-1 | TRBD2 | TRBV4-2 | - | CASSQDTWTSESGEQFF | TGTGCCAGCAGCCAAGATACATGGACTAGCGAGAGTGGTGAGCAGTTCTTC
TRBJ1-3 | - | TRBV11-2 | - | CASSVQGFNTIYF | TGTGCCAGCAGCGTGCAGGGTTTTAACACCATATATTTT
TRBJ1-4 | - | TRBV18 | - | CASSPFPLNEKLFF | TGTGCCAGCTCACCCTTTCCCCTTAATGAAAAACTGTTTTTT
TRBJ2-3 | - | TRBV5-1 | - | CASSLDIDTQYF | TGCGCCAGCAGCTTGGACATAGATACGCAGTATTTT
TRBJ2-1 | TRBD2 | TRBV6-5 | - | CASSYWTSGYNEQFF | TGTGCCAGCAGTTATTGGACTAGCGGATACAATGAGCAGTTCTTC
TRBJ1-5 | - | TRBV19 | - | CASSMIQFSNQPQHF | TGTGCCAGTAGTATGATACAATTTAGCAATCAGCCCCAGCATTTT
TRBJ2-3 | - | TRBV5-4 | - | CASSLEVGAITDTQYF | TGTGCCAGCAGCTTGGAAGTGGGAGCGATCACAGATACGCAGTATTTT
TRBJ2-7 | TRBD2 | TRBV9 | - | CASSGGLAGDYEQYF | TGTGCCAGCAGCGGTGGACTAGCGGGAGACTACGAGCAGTACTTC
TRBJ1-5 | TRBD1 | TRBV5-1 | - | CASSFTPGQGGQPQHF | TGCGCCAGCAGCTTCACCCCGGGACAGGGGGGTCAGCCCCAGCATTTT
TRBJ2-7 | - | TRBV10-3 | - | CAISPDSRGASYEQYF | TGTGCCATCAGCCCGGACAGCCGGGGGGCCTCCTACGAGCAGTACTTC
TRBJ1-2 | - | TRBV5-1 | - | CASSLGGYGYTF | TGCGCCAGCAGCTTGGGCGGGTATGGCTACACCTTC
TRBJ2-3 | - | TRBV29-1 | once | CSVEGGGTDTQYF | TGCAGCGTTGAAGGGGGGGGCACAGATACGCAGTATTTT
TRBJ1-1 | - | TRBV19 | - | CASSIQGWIDTEAFF | TGTGCCAGTAGTATACAGGGATGGATTGACACTGAAGCTTTCTTT
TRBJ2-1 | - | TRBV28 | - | CASDRQSSYNEQFF | TGTGCCAGCGATCGACAGAGCTCCTACAATGAGCAGTTCTTC
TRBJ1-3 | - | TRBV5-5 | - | CASSRNRVDGNTIYF | TGTGCCAGCAGCCGAAACAGGGTGGATGGAAACACCATATATTTT
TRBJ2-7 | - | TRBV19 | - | CASSPGLEQYF | TGTGCCAGTAGTCCCGGACTAGAGCAGTACTTC
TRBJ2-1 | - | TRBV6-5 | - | CASRSLEEQFF | TGTGCCAGCAGGTCCTTGGAGGAGCAGTTCTTC
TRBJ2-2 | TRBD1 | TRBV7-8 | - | CASSLVSGGAGGELFF | TGTGCCAGCAGCTTAGTATCAGGGGGCGCAGGCGGGGAGCTGTTTTTT
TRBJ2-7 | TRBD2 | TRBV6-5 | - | CASSYSTGRAYEQYF | TGTGCCAGCAGTTACTCGACCGGGAGGGCCTACGAGCAGTACTTC
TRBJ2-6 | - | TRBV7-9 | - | CASSLAGAGANVLTF | TGTGCCAGCAGCTTAGCAGGGGCTGGGGCCAACGTCCTGACTTTC
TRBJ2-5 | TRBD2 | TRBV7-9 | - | CASSLVGGGGETQYF | TGTGCCAGCAGCTTAGTAGGCGGGGGGGGAGAGACCCAGTACTTC
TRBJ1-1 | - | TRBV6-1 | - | CATLGRTEAFF | TGTGCCACCTTGGGGAGGACTGAAGCTTTCTTT
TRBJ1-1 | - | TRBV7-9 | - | CASSLSAEAFF | TGTGCCAGCAGCTTATCTGCTGAAGCTTTCTTT
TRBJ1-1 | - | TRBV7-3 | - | CASSLEGGGTEAFF | TGTGCCAGCAGCTTAGAGGGAGGGGGCACTGAAGCTTTCTTT
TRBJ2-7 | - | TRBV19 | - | CASSGGSREQYF | TGTGCCAGTAGTGGAGGTTCTCGAGAGCAGTACTTC
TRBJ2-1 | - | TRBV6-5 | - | CASRSVNEQFF | TGTGCCAGCAGGTCGGTTAATGAGCAGTTCTTC
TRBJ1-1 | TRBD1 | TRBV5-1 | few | CASSLRWDRGLDTEAFF | TGCGCCAGCAGCTTGAGGTGGGACAGGGGGCTGGACACTGAAGCTTTCTTT
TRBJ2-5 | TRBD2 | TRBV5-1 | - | CASSLGAGLVETQYF | TGCGCCAGCAGCTTGGGAGCGGGATTGGTGGAGACCCAGTACTTC
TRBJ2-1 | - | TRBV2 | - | CASGGWNEQFF | TGTGCCAGCGGCGGGTGGAATGAGCAGTTCTTC
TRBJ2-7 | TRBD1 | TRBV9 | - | CASSVAQGSSYEQYF | TGTGCCAGCAGCGTAGCACAGGGGAGCTCCTACGAGCAGTACTTC
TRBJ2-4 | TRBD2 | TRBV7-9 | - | CASSLVTSGRAGYIQYF | TGTGCCAGCAGCTTAGTGACTAGCGGGAGGGCCGGGTACATTCAGTACTTC
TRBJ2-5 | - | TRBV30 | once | CAWSVAVPQYF | TGTGCCTGGAGTGTGGCCGTCCCCCAGTACTTC
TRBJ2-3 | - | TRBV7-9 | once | CASSFVSGATDTQYF | TGTGCCAGCAGCTTTGTTAGCGGCGCGACAGATACGCAGTATTTT